This T cell receptor beta chain was captured in a study of cytomegalovirus exposure and HLA in healthy donors. Findings of the study overall: Cytomegalovirus-associated TCR beta chains were listed, numbering more than 150.

Assay used: immunoSEQ multiplex PCR; TCRdb lists only in-frame clones, some missing. The data contain roughly 130,000 clones, roughly nine tenths of them singletons. In regard to this clone: Its specificity is not known.

This CDR3 is built from 13 residues. V was pared by 6 bases and J by 5 bases, with 3 bases of the junction left unmatched. Per germline, CDR1 LNHDA and CDR2 SQIVND (reference sequence). Sequencing was done on a sample of PBMCs. The chain has TRBV19 and TRBJ2-1; TRBD1 matches 8 bases. The TCR originated in a woman between 18 and 30 years old in good health and CMV-seropositive. CDR3 sequence (DNA): TGTGCCAGTAGATCACAGGGGGACAATGAGCAGTTCTTC. Residues: CASRSQGDNEQFF.